One and the same sample provided the 16 T cell receptor beta chains below, sequenced in a study of radiation and T cells in renal cell carcinoma. Described treatment: treatment-naive control, cytoreductive nephrectomy. Some clones are missing from TCRdb's copy, which holds only in-frame ones; the method was immunoSEQ multiplex PCR. Found here are about 23,000 clones, roughly 60% of them singletons; the top ten hold less than 25%. The sample consisted of tumor tissue, taken from a patient whose treatment was nephrectomy without radiotherapy. All receptors come from a man between 35 and 55 years old with renal cell carcinoma.

This chain links TRBV7-9 with TRBJ2-5; tentatively, D is TRBD1 (5 bases). This CDR3 is built from 17 residues. Germline CDR1 reads SEHNR; CDR2 reads FQNEAQ (reference sequence). V was pared by 2 bases and J by 2 bases, with 18 bases between. Here the CDR3 reads CASSLPSTGVVQETQYF. The CDR3, as DNA: TGTGCCAGCAGCTTACCGTCCACAGGAGTTGTACAAGAGACCCAGTACTTC.

V is TRBV7-2 and J is TRBJ1-5; D gene ambiguous. CDR3 size: 13 residues. Per germline, CDR1 SGHTA and CDR2 FQGNSA. V lost 6 bases and J 2 bases, leaving 8 bases between the germline ends. CDR3 coding DNA: TGTGCCAGCAGTCGGAAGGGCAATCAGCCCCAGCATTTT. This encodes CASSRKGNQPQHF. Complete variable domain (other parts from reference TRBV7-2 and TRBJ1-5): GAGVSQSPSNKVTEKGKDVELRCDPISGHTALYWYRQSLGQGLEFLIYFQGNSAPDKSGLPSDRFSAERTGGSVSTLTIQRTQQEDSAVYLCASSRKGNQPQHFGDGTRLSIL.

V usage is TRBV5-1 and J usage is TRBJ1-2, with a possible D match to TRBD1 (5 bases). Germline values: CDR1 SGHRS, CDR2 YFSETQ. The V gene lost 0 bases and the J gene lost 7 bases, with 19 bases spanning the gap. The CDR3 is 16 amino acids. The CDR3 DNA reads as TGCGCCAGCAGCTTGGCCGGGTCAGGGAGGGAGAGTGGCTACACCTTC. Amino acids: CASSLAGSGRESGYTF.

J is TRBJ2-7 and V is TRBV7-2; 10 bases are shared with TRBD1. The CDR3 consists of 15 residues. V trimming: 5 bases; J trimming: 4 bases; junction bases outside the gene matches: 8. Germline V gene sequence: CDR1 SGHTA, CDR2 FQGNSA. The CDR3, as DNA: TGTGCCAGCAGCCTGGACAGGGGGTTGCAGTACGAGCAGTACGTC. As protein: CASSLDRGLQYEQYV.

The CDR3 DNA reads TGTGCCAGCAGCGCCTTCCGTGAAGCTTTCTTT. Amino acid sequence: CASSAFREAFF. The chain carries TRBV5-8 and TRBJ1-1; D remains unclear. This CDR3 spans 11 amino acids. Germline-derived CDR1 and CDR2 are SGHTS and YDEGEE. V was shortened by 4 bases and J by 7 bases, with 8 bases between the two germline ends.

The rearrangement uses TRBV19 and TRBJ1-2; D is unclear. V was trimmed by 7 bases and J by 1 base, leaving 16 bases between them. The CDR3 is 15 amino acids. The germline gives CDR1 LNHDA, CDR2 SQIVND (reference sequence). Here the CDR3 reads CASTLTRTRNYGYTF. The CDR3 DNA reads as TGTGCCAGTACCCTAACAAGGACTCGTAACTATGGCTACACCTTC.

The table lists this clone with many counts. Other DNA sequences in the sample encode the same CDR3. The chain has TRBV5-6 and TRBJ1-4; the D gene is possibly TRBD1 (5 bases). The CDR3 runs to 13 residues. Per the germline V gene, CDR1 is SGHDT and CDR2 is YYEEEE. V lost 2 bases, J lost 8 bases, and 10 bases lay in between. CDR3 protein: CASSLVREEKLFF. The CDR3 DNA is TGTGCCAGCAGCTTAGTCAGGGAAGAAAAACTGTTTTTT.

The rearrangement joins TRBV6-1 to TRBJ1-2; D perhaps matches TRBD1 (6 bases). Trimming took 8 bases from V and 4 from J, leaving 20 bases between them. From germline, CDR1 is MNHNS and CDR2 SASEGT. This CDR3 comprises 15 residues. The CDR3 DNA follows: TGTGCCAGCTCTAGGGTGGACAGTGGATTCTATGGCTACACCTTC. This gives the protein CASSRVDSGFYGYTF.

The count of this clone is one. The chain carries TRBV7-9 and TRBJ1-4, with D uncertain. The length of the CDR3 is 14 residues. CDR1 and CDR2 (germline): SEHNR, FQNEAQ (reference sequence). V shed 1 base and J shed 8 bases, with 11 bases lying between them. The CDR3 DNA sequence: TGTGCCAGCAGCTTAGACGGGGAGAGGGAAAAACTGTTTTTT. Its translation is CASSLDGEREKLFF.

The chain couples TRBV19 to TRBJ2-5; tentatively, D is TRBD2 (5 bases). Germline V gives CDR1 LNHDA, CDR2 SQIVND (reference sequence). This CDR3 comprises 13 residues. Trimming removed 6 bases from V and 5 bases from J, with 13 bases in between. Here the CDR3 DNA reads TGTGCCAGTAGCAATAAAGCGGCGGAGACCCAGTACTTC. Its protein is CASSNKAAETQYF.

The chain recombines TRBV14 with TRBJ1-1; the D gene is possibly TRBD1 (5 bases). V lost 3 bases, J lost 9 bases, and 11 bases lay in between. Looked up from germline, CDR1 is SGHDN and CDR2 is FVKESK. This CDR3 comprises 12 residues. For the CDR3, the DNA is TGTGCCAGCAGCCAGCTCAGGGTAAAAGCTTTCTTT. Residues: CASSQLRVKAFF.

This chain links TRBV5-4 with TRBJ2-2, with D perhaps TRBD1 or TRBD2 (5 bases each). V shed 3 bases and J shed 5 bases, with 17 bases lying between them. The CDR3 has 16 residues. Germline CDR1 reads SGHNT; CDR2 reads YYREEE (reference sequence). The CDR3 protein is CASSSQTGTATGELFF. The CDR3 coding sequence is TGTGCCAGCAGCTCTCAAACCGGGACCGCAACCGGGGAGCTGTTTTTT.

Concerning this clone: This same CDR3 is encoded by further DNA sequences in the sample. J is TRBJ1-6 and V is TRBV2, with 7 positions matching TRBD1. Per germline, CDR1 SNHLY and CDR2 FYNNEI. Trimming took 4 bases from V and 10 from J; bases not matched to a gene: 7. This CDR3 contains 14 residues. CDR3 coding DNA: TGTGCCAGCAGTGGGGGGACAGAGAGATCACCCCTCCACTTT. Residues: CASSGGTERSPLHF.

This sequence joins TRBV6-6 and TRBJ1-2; the match to TRBD1 covers 8 bases. The CDR3 contains 13 residues. Germline trimming cut 0 bases from V and 8 bases from J; bases unmatched to any gene: 2. CDR1 and CDR2 (germline): MNHNY, SVGAGI (reference sequence). In DNA form, the CDR3 reads TGTGCCAGCAGTTACTCGACAGGGGAGGGCTACACCTTC. Amino acids: CASSYSTGEGYTF.

V is TRBV5-6 and J is TRBJ2-5; D is undetermined. The CDR3 has 14 amino acids. Germline values: CDR1 SGHDT, CDR2 YYEEEE. V lost 0 bases, J lost 2 bases, and 8 bases lay in between. The CDR3 sequence: CASSLGTRQETQYF. In nucleotides, the CDR3 is TGTGCCAGCAGCTTGGGTACCAGACAAGAGACCCAGTACTTC.

The chain carries TRBV6-1 and TRBJ1-2, with TRBD1 as a possible D gene (5 bases). The CDR3 extends over 12 amino acids. Germline V gene data show CDR1 as MNHNS and CDR2 as SASEGT. Trimming pared 8 bases from V and 2 bases from J, leaving 9 bases between. The chain's CDR3 is CASLRGNYGYTF. The CDR3 coding sequence is TGTGCCAGCCTCCGGGGGAACTATGGCTACACCTTC.